This TCR beta chain came from a study of T cell responses to AZD1222 COVID-19 vaccine. Produced via immunoSEQ multiplex PCR; TCRdb's table is partial and in-frame only. The data hold about 120,000 clones, with about 83% observed a single time. The CDR3 extends over 16 amino acids. V was trimmed by 3 bases and J by 5 bases, leaving 20 bases between them. The germline gives CDR1 SGHNT, CDR2 YYREEE (reference sequence). Comment on this clone: Its antigen is not identified.

Notes on the study in general: Baseline antibody screening turned up just a handful of seropositive AZD1222 recipients. Repertoire sampling happened only post peak T cell response.

This sequence joins TRBV5-4 and TRBJ1-2; maybe TRBD1 (5 bases). Specimen: peripheral blood, collected on day 0 of AZD1222 vaccination. The clonotype originates from an adult in good health. CDR3 in DNA: TGTGCCAGCAGCTGGAGGGAGGGGATAGGGTCTTATGGCTACACCTTC. This sequence encodes CASSWREGIGSYGYTF.